These T cell receptor beta chains were read from a single sample in a study of shared clonotypes between healthy human individuals. Using immunoSEQ multiplex PCR, the repertoire was profiled, and TCRdb retains in-frame clones only, with some absent. The repertoire includes around 2.1 million clones, more than 85% of them detected once, and 1.5% to 2% sits in the top ten. Material: naive CD8+ T cells from PBMCs. Receptors were obtained from a man between 18 and 35 years old in good health. Some clones in this sample may be carry-over from other donors' samples. The CDR3 runs from the conserved cysteine through the conserved F or W. The D gene is left open where the match is weak. Clone size is shown for a subset of rows, as once, few, many or a class of expanded clone.

J gene | CDR3 length | clone size | V gene | D gene | CDR3 DNA | CDR3 protein
TRBJ2-3 | 16 | . | TRBV6-1 | . | TGTGCCAGCAGTGAATATTGGGGCCTGGGGACAGATACGCAGTATTTT | CASSEYWGLGTDTQYF
TRBJ1-2 | 12 | . | TRBV9 | . | TGTGCCAGCAGCGGCAACTACGATGGCTACACCTTC | CASSGNYDGYTF
TRBJ2-7 | 18 | . | TRBV4-3 | . | TGCGCCAGCAGCCAAGATCTAGTGAGTCGGGACACCTCCTACGAGCAGTACTTC | CASSQDLVSRDTSYEQYF
TRBJ2-7 | 13 | . | TRBV11-2 | . | TGTGCCAGCAGCTCGGACCCCCCCTACGAGCAGTACTTC | CASSSDPPYEQYF
TRBJ1-5 | 13 | once | TRBV4-1 | . | TGCGCCAGCAGCTTCGCGATTGGTCAGCCCCAGCATTTT | CASSFAIGQPQHF
TRBJ1-4 | 15 | . | TRBV15 | . | TGTGCCACCAGCAGAGTACGAGGGCAGTCGGAAAAACTGTTTTTT | CATSRVRGQSEKLFF
TRBJ2-7 | 15 | . | TRBV16 | TRBD1 | TGTGCCAGCAGCCAGACCGGGACAGACTCCTACGAGCAGTACTTC | CASSQTGTDSYEQYF
TRBJ2-7 | 15 | . | TRBV2 | . | TGTGCCAGCAGTGCGGCGAGGGGACTTTCCTACGAGCAGTACTTC | CASSAARGLSYEQYF
TRBJ2-7 | 16 | . | TRBV27 | . | TGTGCCAGCAGTCCGTCCCGCGGACAAAAACTCTACGAGCAGTACTTC | CASSPSRGQKLYEQYF
TRBJ2-1 | 15 | . | TRBV11-2 | TRBD2 | TGTGCCAGCAGCCAATCTAGCGGGGGATACAATGAGCAGTTCTTC | CASSQSSGGYNEQFF
TRBJ2-7 | 16 | . | TRBV7-9 | . | TGTGCCAGCAGCAGCCGGGACACCCCAAGAGGTTACGAGCAGTACTTC | CASSSRDTPRGYEQYF
TRBJ1-4 | 14 | . | TRBV27 | . | TGTGCCAGCAGTCCAACCGCAACTAATGAAAAACTGTTTTTT | CASSPTATNEKLFF
TRBJ1-2 | 17 | . | TRBV15 | TRBD1 | TGTGCCACCAGCCCCCGAGGGGGCAATCTGACTTTCTATGGCTACACCTTC | CATSPRGGNLTFYGYTF
TRBJ2-2 | 13 | . | TRBV9 | . | TGTGCCAGCAGCGTAGGTCAGTCCGGGGAGCTGTTTTTT | CASSVGQSGELFF
TRBJ2-7 | 13 | once | TRBV28 | . | TGTGCCAGCAGCCTAGACAGCTCCTACGAGCAGTACTTC | CASSLDSSYEQYF
TRBJ2-3 | 13 | . | TRBV7-9 | . | TGTGCCAGCAGCTTAACAGGGAAAGATACGCAGTATTTT | CASSLTGKDTQYF
TRBJ2-3 | 15 | . | TRBV9 | . | TGTGCCAGCAGCGTAGCTGGGCCAGGGCGAGATACGCAGTATTTT | CASSVAGPGRDTQYF
TRBJ2-7 | 18 | . | TRBV7-9 | TRBD2 | TGTGCCAGCAGCTTCCGGACTAGCGGGGAGGGGGAGGCTTACGAGCAGTACTTC | CASSFRTSGEGEAYEQYF
TRBJ2-1 | 14 | . | TRBV13 | . | TGTGCCAGCAGCTTGGGGACGGACTACAATGAGCAGTTCTTC | CASSLGTDYNEQFF
TRBJ2-2 | 14 | . | TRBV5-4 | TRBD2 | TGTGCCAGCTGGCGGGAGGATCGGGTCGGGGAGCTGTTTTTT | CASWREDRVGELFF